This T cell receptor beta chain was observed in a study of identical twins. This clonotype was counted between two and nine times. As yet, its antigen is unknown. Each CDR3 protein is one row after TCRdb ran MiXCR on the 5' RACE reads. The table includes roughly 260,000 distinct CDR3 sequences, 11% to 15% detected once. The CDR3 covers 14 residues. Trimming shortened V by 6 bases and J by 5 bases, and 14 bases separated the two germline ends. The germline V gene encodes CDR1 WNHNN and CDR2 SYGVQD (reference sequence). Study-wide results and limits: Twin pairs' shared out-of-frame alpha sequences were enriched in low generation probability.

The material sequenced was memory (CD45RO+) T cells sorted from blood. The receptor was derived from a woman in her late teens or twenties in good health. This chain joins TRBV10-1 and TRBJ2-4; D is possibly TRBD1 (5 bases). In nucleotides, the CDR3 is TGCGCCAGCAGCCAAGGGGCAGGAGAAAACATTCAGTACTTC. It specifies CASSQGAGENIQYF.